This TCR beta chain comes out of a study of OX40 agonist ivuxolimab in advanced cancers. Study findings and constraints: The expanded peripheral T cells' antigen specificity was not determined.

TCRdb's copy holds only in-frame clones and misses some; the assay was immunoSEQ multiplex PCR. The sample contains about 99,000 clones, roughly 95% of which appear only once. Of note for this clone: Its target is unknown.

This material consisted of CD4+ or CD8+ T cells sorted from blood, taken in a trial of the OX40 agonist ivuxolimab. The source of this sequence is an adult with an advanced solid tumor such as melanoma, head and neck, liver or kidney cancer.

The CDR3 reads CASSLISSDTQYF. The CDR3 DNA reads as TGCGCCAGCAGCTTGATCAGCTCAGATACGCAGTATTTT. This chain uses TRBV5-1 with TRBJ2-3, with D uncertain. The CDR3 consists of 13 residues. Germline V gives CDR1 SGHRS, CDR2 YFSETQ. V shed 1 base and J shed 4 bases, with 7 bases lying between them.